This record covers a single TCR beta chain. TCRdb re-called the RT-PCR reads with MiXCR, one entry per CDR3 protein. The sample shows more than 400,000 distinct CDR3 sequences, approximately 10% of them seen only once. These data originate in a study of response to subunit inactivated influenza vaccine. This specimen consisted of PBMCs from blood, obtained 40 to 50 days after vaccination. This clonotype was sampled from a middle-aged man who received an inactivated influenza vaccine.

The CDR3 region is CASRGLSVTDTQYF. CDR3 nucleotides: TGCGCCAGCAGGGGGCTATCCGTCACAGATACGCAGTATTTT. This rearrangement joins TRBV5-1 to TRBJ2-3; possibly TRBD1 for D (5 bases). Germline assignment: CDR1 SGHRS and CDR2 YFSETQ. V was cut by 5 bases and J by 2 bases, with 12 bases left in between. This CDR3 comprises 14 residues.